This is a list of T cell receptor beta chains from one sample in a study of CD8 T cells in Susac syndrome. Via MiXCR, TCRdb re-called the immunoSEQ multiplex PCR reads, giving one row per CDR3 protein. Of under 150,000 distinct CDR3 sequences in the sample, 95% are singletons; the top ten hold roughly 0.14%. The sequenced material came from CD4+ T cells from PBMCs. All receptors derive from a human donor with Susac syndrome. CDR3s include the opening cysteine and the closing phenylalanine or tryptophan. D genes are given only for firm matches. Part of the rows lack a size; the others show once, few, many or a class for expanded clones.

cdr3_nt cdr3_aa v_call clone_size d_call j_call
TGCAGTGCTGGACAGGGTTTCCAGCCCCAGCATTTT CSAGQGFQPQHF TRBV20-1 once TRBD1 TRBJ1-5
TGCAGTGCCTTGGGACTAGCGGGAGCAGACAATGAGCAGTTCTTC CSALGLAGADNEQFF TRBV20-1 - TRBD2 TRBJ2-1
TGTGCCAGCAGCTCGCGGACAGGGGGAGGAGATACGCAGTATTTT CASSSRTGGGDTQYF TRBV7-3 - TRBD1 TRBJ2-3
TGTGCCAGCAGTTTAATAGCGGGGAACACTGAAGCTTTCTTT CASSLIAGNTEAFF TRBV27 - - TRBJ1-1
TGCGCCAGCAGCGGGACTAGCGGGTTGAGCTCCTACAATGAGCAGTTCTTC CASSGTSGLSSYNEQFF TRBV5-1 - TRBD2 TRBJ2-1
TGTGCCAGCAGCCGGACTAGCGGGAGAGGGTACGAGCAGTACTTC CASSRTSGRGYEQYF TRBV12-3/TRBV12-4 - TRBD2 TRBJ2-7
TGCAGTGCTAGCAGGGGGTTCGACGAGCAGTACTTC CSASRGFDEQYF TRBV20-1 - TRBD1 TRBJ2-7
TGCGCCAGCAGCGTTGACAGGAATCAGCCCCAGCATTTT CASSVDRNQPQHF TRBV5-1 - - TRBJ1-5
TGTGCCAGCAGCTTAGGGACTAGTGGGCGCGATGAGCAGTTCTTC CASSLGTSGRDEQFF TRBV7-2 - TRBD2 TRBJ2-1
TGTGCCAGCAGTGTACTAGCGGGGCGCAGCACAGATACGCAGTATTTT CASSVLAGRSTDTQYF TRBV4-2 - TRBD2 TRBJ2-3
TGTGCCAGCAGCTCTTGGGGAAAATCAGATACGCAGTATTTT CASSSWGKSDTQYF TRBV7-3 - - TRBJ2-3
TGTGCCAGCAGCTTAGCCGGGGTTGTTAGTCAGCCCCAGCATTTT CASSLAGVVSQPQHF TRBV7-2 - - TRBJ1-5
TGCAGCGTCCCGACAGGGAGTCTCCCCTACAATGAGCAGTTCTTC CSVPTGSLPYNEQFF TRBV29-1 - TRBD1 TRBJ2-1
TGTGCCAGCAGTCCATCGGGACAGGGCAACTATGGCTACACCTTC CASSPSGQGNYGYTF TRBV12-3/TRBV12-4 once TRBD1 TRBJ1-2
TGTGCCAGCAGCTTGGACTGGCAATCAAACTATGGCTACACCTTC CASSLDWQSNYGYTF TRBV11-2 - - TRBJ1-2
TGCAGTGCTAGAGATGGGGTCGGGGGAAACACTGAAGCTTTCTTT CSARDGVGGNTEAFF TRBV20-1 - - TRBJ1-1
TGTGCCAGCAGCCAAGAAGGCTATGGCTACACCTTC CASSQEGYGYTF TRBV4-2 - - TRBJ1-2
TGTGCCAGCAGGGGATTTGGCACCGGGGAGCTGTTTTTT CASRGFGTGELFF TRBV27 - - TRBJ2-2
TGCAGCGCCTCGAACAGGGATGCTTTCTTT CSASNRDAFF TRBV29-1 - - TRBJ1-1
TGTGCCAGCAGCTTTGGGAGACCCGAGAATCAGCCCCAGCATTTT CASSFGRPENQPQHF TRBV7-2 - - TRBJ1-5
TGTGCCAGCAGGACTAGCGGGACTAGGAACACCGGGGAGCTGTTTTTT CASRTSGTRNTGELFF TRBV12-3/TRBV12-4 - TRBD2 TRBJ2-2
TGCGCCAGCAGCATCACCGGGACAGATATTCAGTACTTC CASSITGTDIQYF TRBV5-1 - TRBD1 TRBJ2-4
TGCAGCTCCAAGGGACTAGCGGGAGACAATGAGCAGTTCTTC CSSKGLAGDNEQFF TRBV29-1 - TRBD2 TRBJ2-1
TGTGCCAGCAGCATACAGGGGGGAAAGTACGAGCAGTACTTC CASSIQGGKYEQYF TRBV7-8 - TRBD1 TRBJ2-7
TGTGCCAGCAGCGTAGCGCCATTCCTCGAGCAGTACTTC CASSVAPFLEQYF TRBV9 - - TRBJ2-7
TGTGCCAGCAGCCGGTCGAATGGCTACACCTTC CASSRSNGYTF TRBV7-9 - - TRBJ1-2
TGTGCCAGCAGCCAAGGACAGCCCTACGAGCAGTACTTC CASSQGQPYEQYF TRBV14 few - TRBJ2-7